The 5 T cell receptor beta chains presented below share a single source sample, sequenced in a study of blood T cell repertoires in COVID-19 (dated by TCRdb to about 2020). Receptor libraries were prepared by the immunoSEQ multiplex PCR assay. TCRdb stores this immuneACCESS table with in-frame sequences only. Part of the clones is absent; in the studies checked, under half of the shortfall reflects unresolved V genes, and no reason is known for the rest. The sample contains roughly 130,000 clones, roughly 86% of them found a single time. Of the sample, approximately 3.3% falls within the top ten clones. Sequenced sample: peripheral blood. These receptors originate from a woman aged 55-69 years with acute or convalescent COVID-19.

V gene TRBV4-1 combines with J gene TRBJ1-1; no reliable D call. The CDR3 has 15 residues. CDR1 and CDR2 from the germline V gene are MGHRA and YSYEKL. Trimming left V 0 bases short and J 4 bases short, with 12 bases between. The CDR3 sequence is CASSQDGFEGTEAFF. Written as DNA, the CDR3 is TGCGCCAGCAGCCAAGACGGCTTCGAGGGCACTGAAGCTTTCTTT.

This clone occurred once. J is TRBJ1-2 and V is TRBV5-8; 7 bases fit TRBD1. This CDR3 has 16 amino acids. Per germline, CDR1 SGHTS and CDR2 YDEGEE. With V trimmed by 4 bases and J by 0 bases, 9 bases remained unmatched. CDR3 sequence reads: CASSLALTGSNYGYTF. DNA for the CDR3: TGTGCCAGCAGCCTTGCATTGACAGGGTCTAACTATGGCTACACCTTC.

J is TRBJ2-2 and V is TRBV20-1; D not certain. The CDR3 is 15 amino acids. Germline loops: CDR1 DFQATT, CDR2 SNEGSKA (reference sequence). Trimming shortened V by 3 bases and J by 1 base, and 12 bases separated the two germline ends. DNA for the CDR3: TGCAGTGCTAGTGCCGCAACACGGAACACCGGGGAGCTGTTTTTT. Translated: CSASAATRNTGELFF.

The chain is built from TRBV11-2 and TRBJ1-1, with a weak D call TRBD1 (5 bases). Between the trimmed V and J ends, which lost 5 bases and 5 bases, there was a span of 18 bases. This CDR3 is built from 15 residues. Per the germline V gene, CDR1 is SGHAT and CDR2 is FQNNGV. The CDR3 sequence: CASSPRGGPGTEAFF. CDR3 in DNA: TGTGCCAGCAGCCCGAGGGGAGGGCCGGGTACTGAAGCTTTCTTT. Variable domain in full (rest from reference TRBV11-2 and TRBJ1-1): EAGVAQSPRYKIIEKRQSVAFWCNPISGHATLYWYQQILGQGPKLLIQFQNNGVVDDSQLPKDRFSAERLKGVDSTLKIQPAKLEDSAVYLCASSPRGGPGTEAFFGQGTRLTVV.

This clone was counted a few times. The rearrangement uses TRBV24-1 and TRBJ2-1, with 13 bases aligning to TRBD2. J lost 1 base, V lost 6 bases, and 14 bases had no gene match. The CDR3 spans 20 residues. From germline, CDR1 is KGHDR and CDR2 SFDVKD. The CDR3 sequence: CATSWGGLAGPDSSYNEQFF. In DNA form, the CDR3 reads TGTGCCACCAGTTGGGGGGGACTAGCGGGACCCGATTCTTCCTACAATGAGCAGTTCTTC.